This record covers a single T cell receptor beta chain. Its antigen is currently unknown. The sample comes from a study of OX40 agonist ivuxolimab in advanced cancers. Whole-study context: At 82.7% male, the cohort had a mean age of 60 years, ranging from roughly 20 to 80.

Regarding the study as a whole: Among T cells, CD8+ cells averaged more expanded clones than CD4+ cells. Circulating CD4+ and CD8+ T cells showed clonal expansion by week 6 at 0.1 to 3.0 mg/kg.

Using immunoSEQ multiplex PCR, the repertoire was profiled, and TCRdb retains in-frame clones only, with some absent. The profile covers about 66,000 clones, with about 89% appearing a single time and around 14% taken by the ten largest. Individuals having autoimmune disease history or systemic immunosuppression were not enrolled. V was pared by 5 bases and J by 3 bases, with 14 bases between. This CDR3 region has 14 residues. CDR1 is KGHSH, CDR2 LQKENI, per germline. The chain uses TRBV18 and TRBJ2-7; D may match TRBD1 or TRBD2 (5 bases each). The sequence came from an adult with an advanced solid tumor such as melanoma, head and neck, liver or kidney cancer. This specimen was CD4+ or CD8+ T cells sorted from blood, taken in a trial of the OX40 agonist ivuxolimab. The CDR3 loop is CASSTGTGSYEQYF. The CDR3 region has the DNA TGTGCCAGCTCAACCGGGACGGGGAGCTACGAGCAGTACTTC.